This T cell receptor beta chain was captured in a study of Ad26.COV2.S vaccination and SARS-CoV-2 variants. Treatment described: about 20 received Ad26.COV2.S at low or high dose, single or two shots; about 5 received placebo; per-sample allocation not given. Material that was analyzed had been drawn on day 63 after the first vaccine or placebo injection. Donation was by an adult aged 18-55 years who was in Boston. V shed 4 bases and J shed 1 base, with 8 bases lying between them. CDR1 SGHAT and CDR2 FQNNGV come from the germline V gene. The CDR3 spans 14 residues. Using immunoSEQ multiplex PCR, the repertoire was profiled, and TCRdb retains in-frame clones only, with some absent. The sample lists just over 350,000 clones; approximately 81% were seen once.

The V call is TRBV11-2, the J call TRBJ1-5; no definite D call. The sequences come from peripheral blood, collected in a trial of Ad26.COV2.S vaccine versus placebo. The source is a person aged 18-65 years who received the Ad26.COV2.S COVID-19 vaccine or a placebo. The CDR3 loop reads CASSSGKSNQPQHF. CDR3 nucleotides: TGTGCCAGCAGCTCAGGCAAGAGCAATCAGCCCCAGCATTTT.